This TCR beta chain came from a study of cytomegalovirus exposure and HLA in healthy donors. Study-level results: The likely origin of a cluster of highly shared sequence variants was a sequencing artifact. Apart from CMV serostatus, no immune exposure information was available. The study labeled about 160 TCR beta chains cytomegalovirus-associated.

Points on this clone: Its cognate antigen is unknown.

Every donor was a healthy person donating bone marrow. 60 Vbeta and 13 Jbeta primers were used in PCR. Profiling relied on immunoSEQ multiplex PCR, and the TCRdb table lists in-frame clones only, not all of them. The table lists 50,000 to 60,000 clones, roughly 80% of them singletons. The CDR3 extends over 12 amino acids. V was pared by 2 bases and J by 3 bases, with 8 bases between. Germline V gene lookup returns CDR1 GTSNPN and CDR2 SVGIG (reference sequence). Specimen: PBMCs. This receptor was identified in a woman aged 40 to 50 in good health and CMV-seropositive. The chain joins TRBV30 to TRBJ2-7; D may be TRBD1 (5 bases). The CDR3 DNA reads TGTGCCTGGAGTCCTCAGGGCTACGAGCAGTACTTC. Translated, it gives CAWSPQGYEQYF. Drawing the rest from reference TRBV30 and TRBJ2-7, the complete variable domain is SQTIHQWPATLVQPVGSPLSLECTVEGTSNPNLYWYRQAAGRGLQLLFYSVGIGQISSEVPQNLSASRPQDRQFILSSKKLLLSDSGFYLCAWSPQGYEQYFGPGTRLTVT.